This entry describes one T cell receptor (beta chain). Assay: immunoSEQ multiplex PCR; the TCRdb copy retains only in-frame clones and omits some. Of approximately 68,000 clones in the sample, just over 85% were seen once. This specimen belongs to a study of OX40 agonist ivuxolimab in advanced cancers. CDR1 is SGHRS, CDR2 YFSETQ, per germline. The CDR3 covers 15 residues. Trimming shortened V by 1 base and J by 4 bases, and 12 bases separated the two germline ends. The genes are TRBV5-1 and TRBJ2-1, with D possibly matching TRBD2 (6 bases). The input for sequencing was CD4+ or CD8+ T cells sorted from blood, taken in a trial of the OX40 agonist ivuxolimab. The TCR sequence derives from an adult with an advanced solid tumor such as melanoma, head and neck, liver or kidney cancer. The CDR3 here is CASSLLTGEYNEQFF. Written as DNA, the CDR3 is TGCGCCAGCAGCTTGCTCACGGGAGAATACAATGAGCAGTTCTTC.